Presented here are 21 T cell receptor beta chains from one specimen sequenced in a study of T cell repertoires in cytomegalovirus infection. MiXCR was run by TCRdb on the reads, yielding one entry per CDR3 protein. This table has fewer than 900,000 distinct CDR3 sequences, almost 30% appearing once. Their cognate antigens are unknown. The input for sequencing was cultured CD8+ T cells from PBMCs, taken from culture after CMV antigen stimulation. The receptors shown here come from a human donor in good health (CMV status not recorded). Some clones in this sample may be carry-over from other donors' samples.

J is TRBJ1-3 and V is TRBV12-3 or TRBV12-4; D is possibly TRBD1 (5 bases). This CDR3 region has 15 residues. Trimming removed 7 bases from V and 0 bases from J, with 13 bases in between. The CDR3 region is CASTVDSYSGNTIYF. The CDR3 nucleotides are TGTGCCAGCACCGTAGACAGTTACTCTGGAAACACCATATATTTT.

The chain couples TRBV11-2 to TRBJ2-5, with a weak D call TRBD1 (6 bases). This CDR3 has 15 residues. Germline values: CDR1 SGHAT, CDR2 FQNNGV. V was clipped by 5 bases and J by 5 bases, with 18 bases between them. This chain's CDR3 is CASSLTYRDGETQYF. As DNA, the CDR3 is TGTGCCAGCAGCCTAACGTACAGGGATGGGGAGACCCAGTACTTC.

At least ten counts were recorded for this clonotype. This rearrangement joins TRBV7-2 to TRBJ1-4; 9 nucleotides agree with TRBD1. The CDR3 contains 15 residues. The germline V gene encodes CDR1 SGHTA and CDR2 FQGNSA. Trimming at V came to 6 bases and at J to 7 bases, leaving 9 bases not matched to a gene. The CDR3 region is CASSRPGQGGEKLFF. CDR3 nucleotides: TGTGCCAGCAGTAGACCGGGACAGGGTGGTGAAAAACTGTTTTTT.

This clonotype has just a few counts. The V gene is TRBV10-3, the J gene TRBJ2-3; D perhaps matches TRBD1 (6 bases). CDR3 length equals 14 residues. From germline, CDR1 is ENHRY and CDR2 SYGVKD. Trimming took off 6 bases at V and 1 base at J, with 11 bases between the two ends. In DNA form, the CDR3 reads TGTGCCATCAGCAAACAGGGAGGCACAGATACGCAGTATTTT. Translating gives CAISKQGGTDTQYF.

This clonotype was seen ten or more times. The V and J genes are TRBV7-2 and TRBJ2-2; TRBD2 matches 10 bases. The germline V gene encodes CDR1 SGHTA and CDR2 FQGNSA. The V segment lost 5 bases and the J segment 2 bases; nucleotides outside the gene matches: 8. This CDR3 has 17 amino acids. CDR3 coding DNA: TGTGCCAGCAGCCCCGGAGCGGGGGGGCTCAACACCGGGGAGCTGTTTTTT. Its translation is CASSPGAGGLNTGELFF.

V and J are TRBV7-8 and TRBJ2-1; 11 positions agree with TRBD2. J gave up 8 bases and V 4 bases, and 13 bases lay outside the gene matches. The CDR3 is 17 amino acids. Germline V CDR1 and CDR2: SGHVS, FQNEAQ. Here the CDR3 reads CASSSRLAGNPLDEQFF. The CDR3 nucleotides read TGTGCCAGCAGCTCCCGACTAGCGGGGAACCCTTTAGATGAGCAGTTCTTC.

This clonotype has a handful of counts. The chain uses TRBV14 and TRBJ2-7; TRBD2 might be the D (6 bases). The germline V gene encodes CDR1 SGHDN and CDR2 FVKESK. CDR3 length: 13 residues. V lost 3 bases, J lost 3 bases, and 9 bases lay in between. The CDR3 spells CASSQRERYEQYF. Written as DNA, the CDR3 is TGTGCCAGCAGCCAGCGGGAACGCTACGAGCAGTACTTC.

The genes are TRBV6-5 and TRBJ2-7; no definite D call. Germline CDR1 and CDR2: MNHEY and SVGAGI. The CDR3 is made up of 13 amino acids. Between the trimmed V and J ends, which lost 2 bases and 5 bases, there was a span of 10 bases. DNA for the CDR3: TGTGCCAGCAGTTACGATGGGTTGAACGAGCAGTACGTC. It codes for CASSYDGLNEQYV.

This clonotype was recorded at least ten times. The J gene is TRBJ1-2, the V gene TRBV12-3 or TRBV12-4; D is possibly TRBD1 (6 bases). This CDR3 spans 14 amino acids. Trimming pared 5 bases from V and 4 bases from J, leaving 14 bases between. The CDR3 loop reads CASSDTDSPYGYTF. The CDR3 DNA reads TGTGCCAGCAGTGACACGGACAGCCCCTATGGCTACACCTTC.

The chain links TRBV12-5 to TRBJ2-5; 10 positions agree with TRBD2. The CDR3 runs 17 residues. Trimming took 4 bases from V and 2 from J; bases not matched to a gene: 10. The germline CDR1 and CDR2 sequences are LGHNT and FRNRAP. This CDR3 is CASGSGTSGAFQETQYF. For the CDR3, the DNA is TGTGCTAGTGGTTCTGGAACTAGCGGGGCCTTTCAAGAGACCCAGTACTTC. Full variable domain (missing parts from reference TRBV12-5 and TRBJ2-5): DARVTQTPRHKVTEMGQEVTMRCQPILGHNTVFWYRQTMMQGLELLAYFRNRAPLDDSGMPKDRFSAEMPDATLATLKIQPSEPRDSAVYFCASGSGTSGAFQETQYFGPGTRLLVL.

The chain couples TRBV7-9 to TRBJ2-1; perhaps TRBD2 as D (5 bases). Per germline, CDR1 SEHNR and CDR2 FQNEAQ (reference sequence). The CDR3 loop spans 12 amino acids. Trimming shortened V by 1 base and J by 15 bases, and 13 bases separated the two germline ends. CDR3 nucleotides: TGTGCCAGCAGCTTAGATGGGCGGGTACCGTTCTTC. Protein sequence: CASSLDGRVPFF.

Written as DNA, the CDR3 is TGTGCCATCAGTGAGGCGGCCGCCAATCAGCCCCAGCATTTT. This sequence encodes CAISEAAANQPQHF. The chain employs TRBV10-3 and TRBJ1-5; D not certain. Germline-derived CDR1 and CDR2 are ENHRY and SYGVKD. The CDR3 has 14 amino acids. The V and J ends lost 2 bases and 3 bases respectively, with 8 bases between them.

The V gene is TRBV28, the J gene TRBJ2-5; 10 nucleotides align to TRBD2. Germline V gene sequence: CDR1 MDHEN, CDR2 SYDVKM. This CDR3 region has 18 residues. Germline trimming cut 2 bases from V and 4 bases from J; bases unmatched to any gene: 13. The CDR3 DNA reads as TGTGCCAGCAGTTTAGTCGCTAGCGGGGGCCGTGGCAGAGAGACCCAGTACTTC. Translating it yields CASSLVASGGRGRETQYF.

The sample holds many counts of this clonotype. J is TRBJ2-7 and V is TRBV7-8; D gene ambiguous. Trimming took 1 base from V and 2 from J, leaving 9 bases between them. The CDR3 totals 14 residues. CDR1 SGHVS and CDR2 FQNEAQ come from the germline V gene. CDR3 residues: CASSLGAGPYEQYV. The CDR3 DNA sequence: TGTGCCAGCAGCTTAGGGGCAGGACCCTACGAGCAGTACGTC.

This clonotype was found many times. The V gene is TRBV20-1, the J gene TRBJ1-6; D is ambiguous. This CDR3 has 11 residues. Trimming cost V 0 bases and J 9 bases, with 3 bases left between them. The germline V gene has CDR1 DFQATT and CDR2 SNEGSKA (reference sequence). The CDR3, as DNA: TGCAGTGCTAGAGATGGTTCACCCCTCCACTTT. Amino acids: CSARDGSPLHF.

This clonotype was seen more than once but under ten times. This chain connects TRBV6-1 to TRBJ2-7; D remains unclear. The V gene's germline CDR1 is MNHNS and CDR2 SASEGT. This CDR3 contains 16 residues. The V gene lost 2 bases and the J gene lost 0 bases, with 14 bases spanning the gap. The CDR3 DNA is TGTGCCAGCAGTGAAAGAGGAAACAGATACTCCTACGAGCAGTACGTC. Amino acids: CASSERGNRYSYEQYV.

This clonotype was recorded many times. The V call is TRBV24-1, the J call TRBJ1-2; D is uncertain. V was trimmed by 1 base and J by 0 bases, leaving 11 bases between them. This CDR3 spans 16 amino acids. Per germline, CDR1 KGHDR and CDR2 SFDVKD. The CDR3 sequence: CATSDFTGPANYGYTF. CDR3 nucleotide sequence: TGTGCCACCAGTGATTTCACGGGCCCAGCTAACTATGGCTACACCTTC.

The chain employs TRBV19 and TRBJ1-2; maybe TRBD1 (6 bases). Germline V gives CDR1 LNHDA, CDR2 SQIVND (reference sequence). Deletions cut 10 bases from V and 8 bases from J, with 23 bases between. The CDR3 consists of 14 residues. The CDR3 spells CATYGQTRRDGYTF. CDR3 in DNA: TGTGCCACCTACGGACAGACTCGGAGGGACGGCTACACCTTC.

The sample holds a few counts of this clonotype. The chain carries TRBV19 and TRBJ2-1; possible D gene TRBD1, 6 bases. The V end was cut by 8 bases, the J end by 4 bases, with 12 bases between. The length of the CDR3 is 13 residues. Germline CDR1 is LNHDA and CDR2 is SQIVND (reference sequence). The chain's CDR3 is CASLGTPYNEQFF. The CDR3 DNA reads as TGTGCCAGTCTCGGGACACCTTACAATGAGCAGTTCTTC.

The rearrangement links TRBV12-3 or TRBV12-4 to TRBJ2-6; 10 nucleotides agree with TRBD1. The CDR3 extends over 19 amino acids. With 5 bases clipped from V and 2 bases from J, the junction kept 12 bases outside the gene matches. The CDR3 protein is CASSHRAGTGVPGANVLTF. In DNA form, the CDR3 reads TGTGCCAGCAGTCATAGGGCGGGGACAGGGGTACCTGGGGCCAACGTCCTGACTTTC.

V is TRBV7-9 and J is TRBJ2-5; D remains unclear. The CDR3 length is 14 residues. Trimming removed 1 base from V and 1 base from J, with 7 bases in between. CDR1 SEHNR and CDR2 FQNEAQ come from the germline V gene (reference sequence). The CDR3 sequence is CASSLVRSQETQYF. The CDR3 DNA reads TGTGCCAGCAGCTTAGTGCGCAGCCAAGAGACCCAGTACTTC.